This T cell receptor (beta chain) came from a study of CD8+ T cells in alopecia areata. The study, taken as a whole, reports: Mice showed clearer TCR sharing than patients did, a gap that was possibly HLA-related.

Germline CDR1 SNHLY, CDR2 FYNNEI. Trimming at V came to 8 bases and at J to 2 bases, leaving 3 bases not matched to a gene. This CDR3 is 14 amino acids long. In each case, RNA was isolated and then reverse transcribed into cDNA as the sequencing template. Clones were sequenced by immunoSEQ multiplex PCR, and TCRdb holds only the in-frame ones, with some missing. The sample includes a few hundred thousand clones, approximately 60% of them seen just once. The treatment: oral pan-JAK inhibitor, 5-10 mg twice daily. With regard to this clone: Antigen unknown.

The V and J genes are TRBV2 and TRBJ1-5; 10 bases line up with TRBD1. Sequencing was performed on CD4+ T cells sorted from blood, taken around week 54, from a patient treated with tofacitinib. This clonotype was sampled from a human donor with alopecia areata. The CDR3 DNA reads as TGTGCCAGCCGGGACAGGGGAGGCAATCAGCCCCAGCATTTT. Translating it yields CASRDRGGNQPQHF. Combining the CDR3 with reference TRBV2 and TRBJ1-5 gives the whole variable domain EPEVTQTPSHQVTQMGQEVILRCVPISNHLYFYWYRQILGQKVEFLVSFYNNEISEKSEIFDDQFSVERPDGSNFTLKIRSTKLEDSAMYFCASRDRGGNQPQHFGDGTRLSIL.